The present TCR beta chain was sequenced within a study of neurological immune-mediated disorders. Study outcomes and limitations: When the repertoires were sorted by phylogenetic grouping, those of 18 of 34 multiple sclerosis patients ended up in one related-CDR3 cluster, a possible signature. Levels of TCR clonal expansion peaked in HTLV-1-associated myelopathy and reached their lowest in multiple sclerosis, under those of healthy controls.

This clonotype was found many times. Its specificity is not known. The cDNA was produced through 5'RACE with 10-nucleotide random UMIs. In each sequencing run, over 180 million TCR-beta sequences were generated from 15-18 subjects. One entry per CDR3 protein results from TCRdb running MiXCR on the 5' RACE reads. Here the sample spans under 75,000 distinct CDR3 sequences, roughly 3.5% being singletons. Per germline, CDR1 LNHNV and CDR2 YYDKDF (reference sequence). The CDR3 extends over 16 amino acids. The V segment lost 0 bases and the J segment 4 bases; nucleotides outside the gene matches: 6. This chain joins TRBV15 and TRBJ2-1, with 7 positions matching TRBD2. The sample comprised PBMCs. This TCR was recovered from a woman aged 55-70 years with multiple sclerosis. CDR3 amino acids: CATSRDIGRTYNEQFF. The CDR3, as DNA: TGTGCCACCAGCAGAGATATCGGGAGGACTTACAATGAGCAGTTCTTC.